This TCR beta chain was found in a study of identifying expanded T cells in peripheral blood. Collection occurred without any documented infections or immune events in donors. The table came from immunoSEQ multiplex PCR; TCRdb's copy has only in-frame clones and leaves some out. The repertoire holds roughly 100,000 clones, about 90% seen once, with 3% to 5% in the top ten. Germline CDR1 is SGHTA and CDR2 is FQGNSA. J was trimmed by 1 base and V by 5 bases; bases with no gene match: 4. The length of the CDR3 is 15 residues. In the case of this clone: Its specificity is not known.

Regarding the study as a whole: Clone count variance between roughly 2-week samples rose with total template count.

The TCR comes from a person between 18 and 70 years old in good health. The sample comprised blood. V is TRBV7-2 and J is TRBJ2-2; 7 bases match TRBD2. CDR3 in amino acids: CASSRLAQNTGELFF. In DNA, the CDR3 is TGTGCCAGCAGCCGACTAGCACAGAACACCGGGGAGCTGTTTTTT.